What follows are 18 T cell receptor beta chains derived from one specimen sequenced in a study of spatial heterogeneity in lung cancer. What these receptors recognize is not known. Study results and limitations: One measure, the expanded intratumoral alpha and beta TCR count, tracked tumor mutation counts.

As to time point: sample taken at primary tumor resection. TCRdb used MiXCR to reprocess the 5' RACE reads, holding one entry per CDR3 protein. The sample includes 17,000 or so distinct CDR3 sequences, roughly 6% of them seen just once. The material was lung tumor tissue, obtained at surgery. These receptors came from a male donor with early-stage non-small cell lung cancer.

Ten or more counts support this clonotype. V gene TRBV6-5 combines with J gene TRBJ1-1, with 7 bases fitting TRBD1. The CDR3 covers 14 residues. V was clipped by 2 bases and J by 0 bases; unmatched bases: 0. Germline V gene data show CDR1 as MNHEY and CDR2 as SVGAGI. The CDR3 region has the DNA TGTGCCAGCAGTTACAGGGGGCTGAACACTGAAGCTTTCTTT. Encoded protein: CASSYRGLNTEAFF.

CDR3 nucleotide sequence: TGTGCCAGCAGCTTGATTGGGACAGGGGGCGCCGAGCAGTACTTC. Residues: CASSLIGTGGAEQYF. The chain uses TRBV13 and TRBJ2-7; 12 bases agree with TRBD1. This CDR3 spans 15 amino acids. Germline V CDR1 and CDR2: PRHDT, FYEKMQ (reference sequence). Trimming took 3 bases from V and 6 from J; bases not matched to a gene: 6.

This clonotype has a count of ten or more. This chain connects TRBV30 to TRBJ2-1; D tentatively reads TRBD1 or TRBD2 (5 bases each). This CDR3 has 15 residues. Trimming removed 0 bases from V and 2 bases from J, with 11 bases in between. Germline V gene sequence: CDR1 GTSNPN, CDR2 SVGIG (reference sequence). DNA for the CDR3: TGTGCCTGGAGTGTACTGGGGGTTACCTACAATGAGCAGTTCTTC. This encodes CAWSVLGVTYNEQFF.

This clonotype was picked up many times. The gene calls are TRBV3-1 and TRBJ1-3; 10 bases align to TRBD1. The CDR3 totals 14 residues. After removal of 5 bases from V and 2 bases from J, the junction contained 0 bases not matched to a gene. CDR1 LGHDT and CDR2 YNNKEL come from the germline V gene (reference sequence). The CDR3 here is CASSGTGAGNTIYF. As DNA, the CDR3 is TGTGCCAGCAGCGGGACAGGGGCTGGAAACACCATATATTTT.

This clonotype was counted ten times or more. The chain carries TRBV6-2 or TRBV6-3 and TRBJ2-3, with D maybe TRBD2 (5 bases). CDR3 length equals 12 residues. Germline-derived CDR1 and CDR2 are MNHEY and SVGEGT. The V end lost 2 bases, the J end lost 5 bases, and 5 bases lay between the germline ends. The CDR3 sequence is CASSYEGDTQYF. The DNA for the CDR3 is TGTGCCAGCAGTTACGAGGGAGATACGCAGTATTTT.

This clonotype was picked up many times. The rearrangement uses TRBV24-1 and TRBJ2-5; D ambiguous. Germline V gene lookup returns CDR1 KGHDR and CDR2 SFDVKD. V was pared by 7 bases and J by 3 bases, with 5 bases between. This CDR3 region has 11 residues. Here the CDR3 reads CATSQEETQYF. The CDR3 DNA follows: TGTGCCACCAGCCAAGAAGAGACCCAGTACTTC.

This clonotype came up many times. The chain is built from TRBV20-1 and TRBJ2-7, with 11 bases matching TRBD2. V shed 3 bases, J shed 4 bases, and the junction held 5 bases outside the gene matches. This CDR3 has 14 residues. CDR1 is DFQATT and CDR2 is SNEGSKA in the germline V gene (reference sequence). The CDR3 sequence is CSASLSGGAYEQYF. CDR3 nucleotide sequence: TGCAGTGCTAGTCTTAGCGGGGGGGCGTACGAGCAGTACTTC.

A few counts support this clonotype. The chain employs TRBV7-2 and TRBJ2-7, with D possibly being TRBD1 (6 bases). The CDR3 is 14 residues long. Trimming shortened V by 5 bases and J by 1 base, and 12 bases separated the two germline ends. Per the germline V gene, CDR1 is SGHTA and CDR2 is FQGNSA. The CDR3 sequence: CASSQGHQSYEQYF. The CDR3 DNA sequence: TGTGCCAGCAGCCAGGGACATCAATCCTACGAGCAGTACTTC.

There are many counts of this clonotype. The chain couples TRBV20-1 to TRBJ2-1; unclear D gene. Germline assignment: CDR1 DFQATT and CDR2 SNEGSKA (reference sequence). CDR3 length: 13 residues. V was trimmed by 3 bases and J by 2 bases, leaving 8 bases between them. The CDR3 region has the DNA TGCAGTGCTAGGTACAGAGCCTACAATGAGCAGTTCTTC. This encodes CSARYRAYNEQFF.

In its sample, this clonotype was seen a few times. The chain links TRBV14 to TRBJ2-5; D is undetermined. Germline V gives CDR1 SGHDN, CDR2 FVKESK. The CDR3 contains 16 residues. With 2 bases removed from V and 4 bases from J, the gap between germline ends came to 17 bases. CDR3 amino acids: CASSQNTGSPRETQYF. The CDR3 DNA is TGTGCCAGCAGCCAAAACACCGGGTCCCCGAGAGAGACCCAGTACTTC.

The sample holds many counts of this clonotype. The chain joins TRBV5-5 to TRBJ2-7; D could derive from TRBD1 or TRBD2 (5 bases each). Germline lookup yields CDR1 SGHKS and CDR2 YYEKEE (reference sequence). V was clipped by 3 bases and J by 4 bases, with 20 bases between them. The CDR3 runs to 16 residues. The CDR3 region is CASSSSGTLGAYEQYF. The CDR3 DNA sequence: TGTGCCAGCAGCTCCTCCGGGACCCTAGGGGCTTACGAGCAGTACTTC.

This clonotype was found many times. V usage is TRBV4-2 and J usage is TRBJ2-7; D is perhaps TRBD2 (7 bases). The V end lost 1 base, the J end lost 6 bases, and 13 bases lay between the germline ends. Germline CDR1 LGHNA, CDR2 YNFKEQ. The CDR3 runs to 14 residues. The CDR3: CASSQAGGEGEQYF. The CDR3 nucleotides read TGTGCCAGCAGCCAAGCGGGGGGCGAGGGCGAGCAGTACTTC.

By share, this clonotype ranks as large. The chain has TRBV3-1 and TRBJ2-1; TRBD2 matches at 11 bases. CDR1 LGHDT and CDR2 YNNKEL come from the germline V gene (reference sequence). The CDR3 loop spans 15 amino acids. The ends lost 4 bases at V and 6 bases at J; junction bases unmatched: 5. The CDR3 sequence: CASSLGTSGSNEQFF. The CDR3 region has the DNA TGTGCCAGCAGCCTGGGGACTAGCGGCTCCAATGAGCAGTTCTTC.

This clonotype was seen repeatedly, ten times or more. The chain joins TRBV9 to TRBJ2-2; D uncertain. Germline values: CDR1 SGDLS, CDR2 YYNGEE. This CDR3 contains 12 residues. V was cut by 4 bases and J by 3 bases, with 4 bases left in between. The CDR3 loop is CASSYDTGELFF. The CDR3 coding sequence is TGTGCCAGCAGCTACGACACCGGGGAGCTGTTTTTT.

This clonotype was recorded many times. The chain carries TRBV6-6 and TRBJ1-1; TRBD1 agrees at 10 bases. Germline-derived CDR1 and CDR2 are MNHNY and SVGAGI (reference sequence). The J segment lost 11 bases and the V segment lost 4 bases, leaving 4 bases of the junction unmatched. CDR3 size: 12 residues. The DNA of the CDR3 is TGTGCCAGCAGTTCCGGGACAGGGGAGGCTTTCTTT. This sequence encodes CASSSGTGEAFF.

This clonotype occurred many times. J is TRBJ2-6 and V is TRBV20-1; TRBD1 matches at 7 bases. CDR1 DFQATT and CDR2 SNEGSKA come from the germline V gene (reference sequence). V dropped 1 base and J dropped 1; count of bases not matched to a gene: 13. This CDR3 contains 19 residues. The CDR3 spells CSARGAPGQSSSGANVLTF. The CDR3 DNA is TGCAGTGCTAGAGGAGCGCCGGGACAGAGCTCGTCTGGGGCCAACGTCCTGACTTTC.

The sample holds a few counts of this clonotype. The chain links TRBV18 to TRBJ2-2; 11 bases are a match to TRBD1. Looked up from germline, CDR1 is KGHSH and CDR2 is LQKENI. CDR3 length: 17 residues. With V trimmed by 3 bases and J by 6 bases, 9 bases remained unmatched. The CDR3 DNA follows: TGTGCCAGCTCACCCCGCCGAGGACAGGGGGCAGCCGGGGAGCTGTTTTTT. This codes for CASSPRRGQGAAGELFF.

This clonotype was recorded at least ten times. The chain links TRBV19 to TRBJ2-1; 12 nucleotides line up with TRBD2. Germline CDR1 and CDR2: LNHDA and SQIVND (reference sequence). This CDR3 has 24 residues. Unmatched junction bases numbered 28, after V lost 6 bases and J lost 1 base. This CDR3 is CASSLIAGQGEWLAGGPSYNEQFF. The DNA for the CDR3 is TGTGCCAGTAGCCTGATAGCAGGACAAGGGGAATGGCTAGCGGGAGGGCCTTCCTACAATGAGCAGTTCTTC.